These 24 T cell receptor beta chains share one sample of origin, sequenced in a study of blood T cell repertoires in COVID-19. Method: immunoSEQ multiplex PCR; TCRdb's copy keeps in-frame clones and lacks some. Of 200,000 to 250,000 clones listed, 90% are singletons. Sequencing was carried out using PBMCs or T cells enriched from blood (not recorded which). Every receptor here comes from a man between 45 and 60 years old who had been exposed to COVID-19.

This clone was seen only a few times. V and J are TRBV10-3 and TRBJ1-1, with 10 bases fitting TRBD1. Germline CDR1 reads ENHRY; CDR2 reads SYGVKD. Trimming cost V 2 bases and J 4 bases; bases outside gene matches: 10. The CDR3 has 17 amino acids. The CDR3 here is CAISEPTGGSVGTEAFF. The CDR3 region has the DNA TGTGCCATCAGTGAGCCGACAGGGGGCAGTGTGGGCACTGAAGCTTTCTTT.

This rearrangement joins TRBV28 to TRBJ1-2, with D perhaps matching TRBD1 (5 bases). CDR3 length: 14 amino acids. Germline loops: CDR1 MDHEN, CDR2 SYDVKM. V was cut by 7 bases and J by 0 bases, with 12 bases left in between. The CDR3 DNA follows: TGTGCCAGCACCTGGGGGGGAACTAACTATGGCTACACCTTC. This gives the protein CASTWGGTNYGYTF.

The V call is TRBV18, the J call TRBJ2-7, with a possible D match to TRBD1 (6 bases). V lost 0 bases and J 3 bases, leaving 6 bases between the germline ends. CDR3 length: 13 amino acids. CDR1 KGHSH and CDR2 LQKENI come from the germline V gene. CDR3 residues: CASSPPDSYEQYV. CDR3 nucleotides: TGTGCCAGCTCACCACCGGACAGCTACGAGCAGTACGTC.

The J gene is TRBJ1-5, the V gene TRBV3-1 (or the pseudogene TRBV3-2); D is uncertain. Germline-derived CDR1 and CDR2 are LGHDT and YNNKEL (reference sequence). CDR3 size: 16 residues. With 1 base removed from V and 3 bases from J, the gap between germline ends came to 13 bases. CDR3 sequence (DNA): TGTGCCAGCAGCCAAGGGGGAACGGGAGACAATCAGCCCCAGCATTTT. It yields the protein CASSQGGTGDNQPQHF.

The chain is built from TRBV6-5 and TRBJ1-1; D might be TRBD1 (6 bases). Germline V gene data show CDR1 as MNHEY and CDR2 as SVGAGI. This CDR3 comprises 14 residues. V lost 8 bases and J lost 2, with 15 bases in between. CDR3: CASGRGGVNTEAFF. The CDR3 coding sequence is TGTGCCAGCGGGAGAGGGGGGGTAAACACTGAAGCTTTCTTT.

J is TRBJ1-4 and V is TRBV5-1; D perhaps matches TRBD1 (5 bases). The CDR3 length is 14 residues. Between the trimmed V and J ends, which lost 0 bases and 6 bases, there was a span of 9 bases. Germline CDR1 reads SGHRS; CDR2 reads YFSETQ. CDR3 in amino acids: CASSLAGFDEKLFF. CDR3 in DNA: TGCGCCAGCAGCTTGGCAGGGTTTGATGAAAAACTGTTTTTT. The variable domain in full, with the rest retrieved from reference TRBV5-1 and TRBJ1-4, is KAGVTQTPRYLIKTRGQQVTLSCSPISGHRSVSWYQQTPGQGLQFLFEYFSETQRNKGNFPGRFSGRQFSNSRSEMNVSTLELGDSALYLCASSLAGFDEKLFFGSGTQLSVL.

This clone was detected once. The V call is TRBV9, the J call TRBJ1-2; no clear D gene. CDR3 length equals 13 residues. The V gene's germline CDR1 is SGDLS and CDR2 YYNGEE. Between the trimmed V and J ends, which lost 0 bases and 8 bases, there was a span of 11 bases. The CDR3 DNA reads TGTGCCAGCAGCGTAGCGGGTTCGCGGGGCTACACCTTC. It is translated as CASSVAGSRGYTF.

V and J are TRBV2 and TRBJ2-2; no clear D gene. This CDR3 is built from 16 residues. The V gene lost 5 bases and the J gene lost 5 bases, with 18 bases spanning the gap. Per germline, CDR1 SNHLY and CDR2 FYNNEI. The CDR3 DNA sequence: TGTGCCAGCAGTACCCTCCGGGTCTCAACGACCGGGGAGCTGTTTTTT. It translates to CASSTLRVSTTGELFF.

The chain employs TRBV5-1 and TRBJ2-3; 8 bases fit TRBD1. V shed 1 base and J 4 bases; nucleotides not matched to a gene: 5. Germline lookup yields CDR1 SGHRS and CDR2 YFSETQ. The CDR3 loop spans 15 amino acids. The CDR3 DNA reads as TGCGCCAGCAGCTTGTTGACAGGGGTAGCAGATACGCAGTATTTT. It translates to CASSLLTGVADTQYF.

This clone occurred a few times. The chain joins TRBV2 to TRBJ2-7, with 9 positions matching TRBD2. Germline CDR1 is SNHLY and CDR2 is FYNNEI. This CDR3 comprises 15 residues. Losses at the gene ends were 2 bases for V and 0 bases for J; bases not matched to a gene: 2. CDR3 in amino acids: CASSESGGSSYEQYV. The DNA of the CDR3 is TGTGCCAGCAGTGAAAGCGGGGGGAGCTCCTACGAGCAGTACGTC.

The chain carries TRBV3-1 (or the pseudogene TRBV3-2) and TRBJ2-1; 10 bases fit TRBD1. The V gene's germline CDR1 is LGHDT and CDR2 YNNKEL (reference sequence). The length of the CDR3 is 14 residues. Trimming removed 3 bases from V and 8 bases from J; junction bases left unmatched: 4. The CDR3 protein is CASSQTGGYDEQFF. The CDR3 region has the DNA TGTGCCAGCAGCCAGACAGGGGGCTATGATGAGCAGTTCTTC.

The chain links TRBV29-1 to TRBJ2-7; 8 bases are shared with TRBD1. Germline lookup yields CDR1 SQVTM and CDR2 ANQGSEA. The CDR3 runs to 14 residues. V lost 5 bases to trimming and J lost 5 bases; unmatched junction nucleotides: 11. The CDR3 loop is CSVRSRDRFHEQYF. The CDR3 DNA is TGCAGCGTTCGAAGCCGGGACAGGTTCCACGAGCAGTACTTC.

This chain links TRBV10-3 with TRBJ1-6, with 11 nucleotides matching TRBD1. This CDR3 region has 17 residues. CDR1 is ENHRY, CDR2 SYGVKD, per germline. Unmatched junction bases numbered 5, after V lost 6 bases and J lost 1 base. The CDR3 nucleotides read TGTGCCATCAGCGTCTGGGACAGGGGGTCCTATAATTCACCCCTCCACTTT. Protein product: CAISVWDRGSYNSPLHF.

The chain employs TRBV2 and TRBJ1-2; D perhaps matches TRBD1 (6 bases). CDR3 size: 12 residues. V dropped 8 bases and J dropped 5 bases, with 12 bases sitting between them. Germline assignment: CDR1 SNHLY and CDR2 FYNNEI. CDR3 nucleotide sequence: TGTGCCAGCGGATGGACAGAGTATGGCTACACCTTC. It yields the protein CASGWTEYGYTF.

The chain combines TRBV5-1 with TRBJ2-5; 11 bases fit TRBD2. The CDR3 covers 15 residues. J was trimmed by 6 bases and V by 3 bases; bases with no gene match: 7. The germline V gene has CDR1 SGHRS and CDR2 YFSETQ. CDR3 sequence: CASSSTSGSGKTQYF. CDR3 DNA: TGCGCCAGCAGCTCCACTAGCGGGAGTGGCAAGACCCAGTACTTC.

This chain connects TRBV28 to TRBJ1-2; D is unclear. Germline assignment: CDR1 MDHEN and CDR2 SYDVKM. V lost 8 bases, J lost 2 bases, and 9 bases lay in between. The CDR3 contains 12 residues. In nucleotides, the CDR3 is TGTGCCAGCCGGGTGTCGAACTATGGCTACACCTTC. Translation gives CASRVSNYGYTF.

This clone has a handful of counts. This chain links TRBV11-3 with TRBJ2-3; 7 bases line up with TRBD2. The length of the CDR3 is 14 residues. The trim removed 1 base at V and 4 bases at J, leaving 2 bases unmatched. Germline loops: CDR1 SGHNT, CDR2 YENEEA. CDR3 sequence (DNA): TGTGCCAGCAGCTTAGGGCTAGCGGCAGATACGCAGTATTTT. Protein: CASSLGLAADTQYF.

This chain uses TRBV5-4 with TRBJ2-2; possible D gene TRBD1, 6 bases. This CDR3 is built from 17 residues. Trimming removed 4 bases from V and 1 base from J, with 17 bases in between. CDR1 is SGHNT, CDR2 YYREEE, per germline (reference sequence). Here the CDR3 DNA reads TGTGCCAGCAGCCGAACTGGGGGCGGGCGGAACACCGGGGAGCTGTTTTTT. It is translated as CASSRTGGGRNTGELFF.

The CDR3 spells CASSLEGIRTDTQYF. CDR3 in DNA: TGTGCCAGCAGCTTAGAGGGGATTCGTACAGATACGCAGTATTTT. This chain uses TRBV7-6 with TRBJ2-3, with D perhaps TRBD1 (5 bases). This CDR3 region has 15 residues. The germline gives CDR1 SGHVS, CDR2 FNYEAQ. The V end was cut by 1 base, the J end by 3 bases, with 11 bases between.

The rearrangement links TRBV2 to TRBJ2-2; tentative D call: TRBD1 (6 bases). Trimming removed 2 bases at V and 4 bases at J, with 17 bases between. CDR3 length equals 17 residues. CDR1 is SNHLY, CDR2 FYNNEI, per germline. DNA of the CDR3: TGTGCCAGCAGTGAATCAAGGAACAGGGCGGCCACCGGGGAGCTGTTTTTT. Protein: CASSESRNRAATGELFF.

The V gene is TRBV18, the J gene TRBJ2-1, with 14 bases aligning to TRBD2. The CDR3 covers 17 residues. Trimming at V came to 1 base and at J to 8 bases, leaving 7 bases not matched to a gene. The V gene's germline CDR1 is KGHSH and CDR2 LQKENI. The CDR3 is CASSPRPGLAGVHEQFF. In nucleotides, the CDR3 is TGTGCCAGCTCACCACGTCCGGGACTAGCGGGAGTCCATGAGCAGTTCTTC.

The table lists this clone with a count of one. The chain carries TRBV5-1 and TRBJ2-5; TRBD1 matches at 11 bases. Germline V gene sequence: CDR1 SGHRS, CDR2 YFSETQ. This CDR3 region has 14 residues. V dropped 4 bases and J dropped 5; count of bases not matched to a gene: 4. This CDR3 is CASSKGQGGETQYF. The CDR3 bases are TGCGCCAGCAGCAAGGGACAGGGGGGTGAGACCCAGTACTTC.

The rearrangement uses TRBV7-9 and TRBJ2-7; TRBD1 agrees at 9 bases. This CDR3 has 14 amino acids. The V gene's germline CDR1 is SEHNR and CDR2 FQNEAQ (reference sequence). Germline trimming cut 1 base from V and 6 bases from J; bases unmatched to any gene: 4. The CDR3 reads CASSLGQGDLEQYF. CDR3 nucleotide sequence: TGTGCCAGCAGCTTAGGACAGGGGGACCTCGAGCAGTACTTC.

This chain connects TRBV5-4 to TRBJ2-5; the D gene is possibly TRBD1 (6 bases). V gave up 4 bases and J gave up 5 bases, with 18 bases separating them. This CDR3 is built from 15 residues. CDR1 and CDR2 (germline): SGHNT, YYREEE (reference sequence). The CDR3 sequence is CASSPGAGVFETQYF. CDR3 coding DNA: TGTGCCAGCAGCCCAGGGGCTGGGGTGTTCGAGACCCAGTACTTC.